This T cell receptor (beta chain) was profiled in a study of post-analysis software for immune sequencing data. As for the study in general: The disease courses spanned relapsing-remitting, secondary progressive and progressive-relapsing forms of multiple sclerosis. Regarding the study as a whole: Multiple sclerosis was associated with a significant reduction in normalized Chao1 diversity relative to controls. Samples from one preparation batch, clustered by F measure, grouped strongly together.

This clonotype occurred a few times. Antigen unknown. Sequencing libraries made from TCR beta cDNA carried unique molecular identifiers. The yield from around 1 to 10 million T cells was roughly 500,000 cDNA molecules in total. Using its own MiXCR run on the PCR reads, TCRdb lists one record per CDR3 protein. The repertoire holds some 450,000 distinct CDR3 sequences, with 45% as singletons. The sequence derives from a girl aged 10 to 17 with multiple sclerosis. Source material: blood.

CDR3 DNA: TGTGCCAGCAGCCAAGATCTTCAGCCAGGGTGGCCCCAGCATTTT. It specifies CASSQDLQPGWPQHF. V gene TRBV4-2 combines with J gene TRBJ1-5, with D tentatively TRBD1 (5 bases). The V end was cut by 0 bases, the J end by 9 bases, with 15 bases between. The CDR3 consists of 15 residues. Germline loops: CDR1 LGHNA, CDR2 YNFKEQ.